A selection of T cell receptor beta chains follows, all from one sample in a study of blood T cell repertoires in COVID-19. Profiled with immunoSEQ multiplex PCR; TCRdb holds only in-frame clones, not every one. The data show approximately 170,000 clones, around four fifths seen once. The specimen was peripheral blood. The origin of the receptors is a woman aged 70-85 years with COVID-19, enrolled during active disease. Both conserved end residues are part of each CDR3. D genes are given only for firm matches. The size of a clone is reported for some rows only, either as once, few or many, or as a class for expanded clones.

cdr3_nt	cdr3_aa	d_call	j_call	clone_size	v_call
TGTGCCAGCAGCGTAGACACCAATCAGCCCCAGCATTTT	CASSVDTNQPQHF	-	TRBJ1-5	few	TRBV9
TGCGCCAGCAGCTTAATGCCTCGGGACACATCCTACAATGAGCAGTTCTTC	CASSLMPRDTSYNEQFF	-	TRBJ2-1	-	TRBV5-1
TGTGCCAGCTCACCCGCAACTCGCACCGCGGACTATGGCTACACCTTC	CASSPATRTADYGYTF	-	TRBJ1-2	-	TRBV18
TGCAGCGTTGAAACTAGCGGAGAACGACATCAGTACTTC	CSVETSGERHQYF	TRBD2	TRBJ2-4	-	TRBV29-1
TGTGCCAGCAGCGAGCCGCGAGGGGGGGTAAGGAACACTGAAGCTTTCTTT	CASSEPRGGVRNTEAFF	-	TRBJ1-1	few	TRBV9
TGTGCCAGCAGACCCGACAGGTTCCTCAATCAGCCCCAGCATTTT	CASRPDRFLNQPQHF	-	TRBJ1-5	-	TRBV5-6
TGCGCCAGCAGCCCACAGACTAGCGGGCTCGAAGATACGCAGTATTTT	CASSPQTSGLEDTQYF	TRBD2	TRBJ2-3	once	TRBV5-1
TGTGCCAGCAGCCCGGACAGGGTTAATGAAAAACTGTTTTTT	CASSPDRVNEKLFF	TRBD1	TRBJ1-4	-	TRBV2
TGTGCCAGCTCATGGGACAGGGGGCAGACCTCTGGAAACACCATATATTTT	CASSWDRGQTSGNTIYF	TRBD1	TRBJ1-3	-	TRBV18
TGTGCCAGCAGTGTGACTAGCGGGGTGGATCTAGGTGAGCAGTTCTTC	CASSVTSGVDLGEQFF	TRBD2	TRBJ2-1	-	TRBV27